This T cell receptor beta chain was obtained from a study of T cell changes during pregnancy in multiple sclerosis. Trimming removed 0 bases at V and 3 bases at J, with 14 bases between. This CDR3 has 17 residues. Germline V CDR1 and CDR2: SGHVS, FNYEAQ. This clone was picked up a small number of times. Using immunoSEQ multiplex PCR, the repertoire was profiled, and TCRdb retains in-frame clones only, with some absent. The profile shows approximately 83,000 clones, about 93% of them singletons. The rearrangement links TRBV7-6 to TRBJ2-2; unclear D gene. This sample comprised peripheral blood, obtained in the first trimester of pregnancy. This receptor was identified in a female donor with multiple sclerosis, enrolled in a pregnancy study. The DNA of the CDR3 is TGTGCCAGCAGCTTAGCGCTAGTTAGGCTACACACCGGGGAGCTGTTTTTT. Its protein product is CASSLALVRLHTGELFF.